This is a list of T cell receptor beta chains from one sample in a study of vaccination and CD4 T cells after COVID-19. Via MiXCR, TCRdb re-called the PCR reads, giving one row per CDR3 protein. The sample yields around 20,000 distinct CDR3 sequences, roughly 52% seen once. These receptors are not linked to any known antigen. The specimen was CD4+ T cells from blood, cultured in vitro. These receptors were obtained from a human donor who had recovered from COVID-19. The CDR3 runs from the conserved cysteine through the conserved F or W. The order of the fields is J gene, D gene, clone size, V gene, CDR3 DNA, CDR3 protein. A D gene is named only where the DNA matches it firmly. Clone size is shown for a subset of rows, as once, few, many or a class of expanded clone.

j_gene: TRBJ2-7
d_gene: NA
abundance: NA
v_gene: TRBV10-1
CDR3nt: TGCGCCAGCAGTGATAGTTTCCACGAGCAGTACTTC
CDR3aa: CASSDSFHEQYF

j_gene: TRBJ1-5
d_gene: TRBD1
abundance: once
v_gene: TRBV15
CDR3nt: TGTGCCACCAGCAGAGCCCAGGGGGCAGGCAATCAGCCCCAGCATTTT
CDR3aa: CATSRAQGAGNQPQHF

j_gene: TRBJ2-3
d_gene: TRBD2
abundance: once
v_gene: TRBV27
CDR3nt: TGTGCCAGCAGTTCTCATCTAGCGGGAGGGACAGATACGCAGTATTTT
CDR3aa: CASSSHLAGGTDTQYF

j_gene: TRBJ1-5
d_gene: TRBD1
abundance: NA
v_gene: TRBV11-2
CDR3nt: TGTGCCAGCAGCCTCGGACAGGGCAGCAATCAGCCCCAGCATTTT
CDR3aa: CASSLGQGSNQPQHF

j_gene: TRBJ1-1
d_gene: TRBD1
abundance: few
v_gene: TRBV11-2
CDR3nt: TGTGCCAGCAGCTCACAGACAGGGGTAGCTTTCTTT
CDR3aa: CASSSQTGVAFF

j_gene: TRBJ1-1
d_gene: NA
abundance: few
v_gene: TRBV7-3
CDR3nt: TGTGCCAGCTCCCCCGAGAGGGACACTGAAGCTTTCTTT
CDR3aa: CASSPERDTEAFF

j_gene: TRBJ1-2
d_gene: NA
abundance: few
v_gene: TRBV6-1
CDR3nt: TGTGCCAGCCACCCCGGGAAGGCGGGCTATGGCTACACCTTC
CDR3aa: CASHPGKAGYGYTF

j_gene: TRBJ2-1
d_gene: TRBD2
abundance: NA
v_gene: TRBV10-3
CDR3nt: TGTGCCATCAGCGCTGGACTAGCGGACGAGAGCTCCTACAATGAGCAGTTCTTC
CDR3aa: CAISAGLADESSYNEQFF

j_gene: TRBJ2-3
d_gene: NA
abundance: NA
v_gene: TRBV2
CDR3nt: TGTGCCAGCAGTGAAGGAGCGGGCACAGATACGCAGTATTTT
CDR3aa: CASSEGAGTDTQYF

j_gene: TRBJ2-5
d_gene: TRBD2
abundance: NA
v_gene: TRBV24-1
CDR3nt: TGTGCCACCAGTGATACCCGGACTAGCGGAGGGACCCAGTACTTC
CDR3aa: CATSDTRTSGGTQYF

j_gene: TRBJ2-1
d_gene: TRBD2
abundance: NA
v_gene: TRBV7-2
CDR3nt: TGTGCCAGCAGCGCACAACCGGGACTAGCGGCGAATGAGCAGTTCTTC
CDR3aa: CASSAQPGLAANEQFF

j_gene: TRBJ1-5
d_gene: NA
abundance: once
v_gene: TRBV19
CDR3nt: TGTGCCAGTAGGCCGACGGGGACCTCAGGGCAGCCCCAGCATTTT
CDR3aa: CASRPTGTSGQPQHF

j_gene: TRBJ2-7
d_gene: TRBD2
abundance: medium-sized
v_gene: TRBV5-1
CDR3nt: TGCGCCAGCAGCCCCGGGTCAGGCGGGAGCACCTACGAGCAGTACTTC
CDR3aa: CASSPGSGGSTYEQYF

j_gene: TRBJ2-7
d_gene: NA
abundance: few
v_gene: TRBV20-1
CDR3nt: TGCAGTGCTATGGGATTTGGGTCCCTCGAGCAGTACTTC
CDR3aa: CSAMGFGSLEQYF

j_gene: TRBJ1-5
d_gene: NA
abundance: NA
v_gene: TRBV19
CDR3nt: TGTGTCAGTAGAGGCGGGGGCGCAGATAATCAGCCCCAGCATTTT
CDR3aa: CVSRGGGADNQPQHF

j_gene: TRBJ1-2
d_gene: TRBD1
abundance: NA
v_gene: TRBV15
CDR3nt: TGTGCCGCCAGCATAGACAGGGGCCAGGGGGGCTACACCTTC
CDR3aa: CAASIDRGQGGYTF

j_gene: TRBJ1-2
d_gene: NA
abundance: once
v_gene: TRBV19
CDR3nt: TGTGCCAGTAGTTTGGGACGTGGCTACACCTTC
CDR3aa: CASSLGRGYTF

j_gene: TRBJ2-1
d_gene: NA
abundance: NA
v_gene: TRBV28
CDR3nt: TGTGCCAGCAGTTTGGTACAACCCGATGAGCAGTTCTTC
CDR3aa: CASSLVQPDEQFF

j_gene: TRBJ2-1
d_gene: TRBD2
abundance: NA
v_gene: TRBV20-1
CDR3nt: TGCAGTGCTAGGGGACTAGCGGGGCTTAATTCCTACAATGAGCAGTTCTTC
CDR3aa: CSARGLAGLNSYNEQFF

j_gene: TRBJ1-6
d_gene: NA
abundance: NA
v_gene: TRBV19
CDR3nt: TGTGCCAGTAGTATCGGGGAATGGGGGAATTCACCCCTCCACTTT
CDR3aa: CASSIGEWGNSPLHF

j_gene: TRBJ1-2
d_gene: NA
abundance: NA
v_gene: TRBV29-1
CDR3nt: TGCAGCGTTGGGGAGGACTATGGCTACACCTTC
CDR3aa: CSVGEDYGYTF

j_gene: TRBJ2-2
d_gene: TRBD2
abundance: NA
v_gene: TRBV4-2
CDR3nt: TGTGCCAGCAGCCAACAGGGACTAGCGACCGGGGAGCTGTTTTTT
CDR3aa: CASSQQGLATGELFF

j_gene: TRBJ1-2
d_gene: NA
abundance: NA
v_gene: TRBV2
CDR3nt: TGTGCCAGCAGTGGGGGAAACTATGGCTACACCTTC
CDR3aa: CASSGGNYGYTF

j_gene: TRBJ2-6
d_gene: NA
abundance: few
v_gene: TRBV7-9
CDR3nt: TGTGCCAGCAGCTTATGGCAGGTGTTCCCTCCTGGGGCCAACGTCCTGACTTTC
CDR3aa: CASSLWQVFPPGANVLTF

j_gene: TRBJ2-7
d_gene: TRBD1
abundance: NA
v_gene: TRBV6-2/TRBV6-3
CDR3nt: TGTGCCAGCAGTTACTCGGGACAGGGGGTCTACGAGCAGTACTTC
CDR3aa: CASSYSGQGVYEQYF

j_gene: TRBJ1-3
d_gene: TRBD1
abundance: few
v_gene: TRBV7-3
CDR3nt: TGTGCCAGCAGCCCCGGGACAGGGGTAAACACCATATATTTT
CDR3aa: CASSPGTGVNTIYF

j_gene: TRBJ1-2
d_gene: NA
abundance: few
v_gene: TRBV30
CDR3nt: TGTGCCTGGAGTCTAACTAACTATGGCTACACCTTC
CDR3aa: CAWSLTNYGYTF

j_gene: TRBJ2-7
d_gene: NA
abundance: NA
v_gene: TRBV6-1
CDR3nt: TGTGCCAGCAGGACGGGGGTGGGCGAGCAGTACTTC
CDR3aa: CASRTGVGEQYF

j_gene: TRBJ2-2
d_gene: NA
abundance: NA
v_gene: TRBV6-1
CDR3nt: TGTGCCAGCACCTCACGGCCTACTGAATCCGGGGAGCTGTTTTTT
CDR3aa: CASTSRPTESGELFF

j_gene: TRBJ2-2
d_gene: TRBD1
abundance: NA
v_gene: TRBV6-2/TRBV6-3
CDR3nt: TGTGCCAGCAGGAGGACAGGGGGAATCACCGGGGAGCTGTTTTTT
CDR3aa: CASRRTGGITGELFF

j_gene: TRBJ2-4
d_gene: NA
abundance: few
v_gene: TRBV24-1
CDR3nt: TGTGCCACCAGTGATGCACGGGGGGCCAAAAACATTCAGTACTTC
CDR3aa: CATSDARGAKNIQYF